These T cell receptor beta chains were read from a single sample in a study of post-analysis software for immune sequencing data. From the PCR reads, TCRdb called clonotypes with MiXCR, one entry per CDR3 protein. The sample records hundreds of thousands of distinct CDR3 sequences, about 40% being singletons. The specimen was blood. These receptors originate from a girl under 18 with multiple sclerosis. Both conserved end residues are part of each CDR3. A D gene is named only where the DNA matches it firmly. Rows may omit the clone size; those that give it use once, few, many or a size class.

clone size: NA; J gene: TRBJ2-7; V gene: TRBV27; D gene: NA; CDR3 DNA: TGTGCCAGCAGTTACTCAGGGTCGGGGTTTTACGAGCAGTACTTC; CDR3 protein: CASSYSGSGFYEQYF
clone size: NA; J gene: TRBJ2-6; V gene: TRBV6-4; D gene: NA; CDR3 DNA: TGTGCCAGCAGTGACTCGGCAGGGGGGAGCTCTGGGGCCAACGTCCTGACTTTC; CDR3 protein: CASSDSAGGSSGANVLTF
clone size: NA; J gene: TRBJ2-1; V gene: TRBV6-1; D gene: TRBD2; CDR3 DNA: TGTGCCAGCAGTGATGCAGCGGGGGGACACAATGAGCAGTTCTTC; CDR3 protein: CASSDAAGGHNEQFF
clone size: NA; J gene: TRBJ1-1; V gene: TRBV12-3/TRBV12-4; D gene: TRBD1; CDR3 DNA: TGTGCCAGCAGTTCCATCATCCGGGACAGGGGTGGAACTGAAGCTTTCTTT; CDR3 protein: CASSSIIRDRGGTEAFF
clone size: NA; J gene: TRBJ1-3; V gene: TRBV11-2; D gene: NA; CDR3 DNA: TGTGCCAGCACCGCCCCGGGCCGAAACACCATATATTTT; CDR3 protein: CASTAPGRNTIYF
clone size: once; J gene: TRBJ2-4; V gene: TRBV7-3; D gene: TRBD1; CDR3 DNA: TGTGCCAGCAGCGCGAGGGGGCCGGTAGGAAACATTCAGTACTTC; CDR3 protein: CASSARGPVGNIQYF
clone size: NA; J gene: TRBJ1-1; V gene: TRBV29-1; D gene: NA; CDR3 DNA: TGCAGCGTTCAGGCCCTCGAATCTCGGACTGAAGCTTTCTTT; CDR3 protein: CSVQALESRTEAFF
clone size: few; J gene: TRBJ2-6; V gene: TRBV5-1; D gene: TRBD1; CDR3 DNA: TGCGCCAGCAGCCCCCGGGAAGGACAGGGGAACGTCCTGACTTTC; CDR3 protein: CASSPREGQGNVLTF
clone size: few; J gene: TRBJ2-5; V gene: TRBV28; D gene: NA; CDR3 DNA: TGTGCCAGCATCTCGAGGGAGACCCAGTACTTC; CDR3 protein: CASISRETQYF
clone size: few; J gene: TRBJ1-2; V gene: TRBV5-1; D gene: TRBD1; CDR3 DNA: TGCGCCAGCAGAACAGGCCCAGGGGACAGCTATGGCTACACCTTC; CDR3 protein: CASRTGPGDSYGYTF
clone size: NA; J gene: TRBJ2-7; V gene: TRBV3-1; D gene: NA; CDR3 DNA: TGTGCCAGCAGCCAAGATAAGACTACGGTTTTTACCGAGCAGTACTTC; CDR3 protein: CASSQDKTTVFTEQYF
clone size: NA; J gene: TRBJ2-3; V gene: TRBV2; D gene: NA; CDR3 DNA: TGTGCCAGCAGTGATATATCAGTACCAGGGACGCAGTATTTT; CDR3 protein: CASSDISVPGTQYF
clone size: NA; J gene: TRBJ2-3; V gene: TRBV12-5; D gene: NA; CDR3 DNA: TGTGCTAGTGGTTTGGTGGACGGGAGTGGGGCTACGCAGTATTTT; CDR3 protein: CASGLVDGSGATQYF
clone size: few; J gene: TRBJ2-7; V gene: TRBV7-9; D gene: NA; CDR3 DNA: TGTGCCAGCAGCCCCGGGACAGACGGAGGGTACGAGCAGTACTTC; CDR3 protein: CASSPGTDGGYEQYF
clone size: few; J gene: TRBJ2-1; V gene: TRBV6-4; D gene: TRBD2; CDR3 DNA: TGTGCCAGCAGCGGGACTAGCGGGAGACTTGTCGATGAGCAGTTCTTC; CDR3 protein: CASSGTSGRLVDEQFF
clone size: many; J gene: TRBJ2-3; V gene: TRBV5-5; D gene: NA; CDR3 DNA: TGTGCCAGCAGCGGAGGAGCAGTTGCTACAGATACGCAGTATTTT; CDR3 protein: CASSGGAVATDTQYF
clone size: NA; J gene: TRBJ2-1; V gene: TRBV10-3; D gene: NA; CDR3 DNA: TGTGCCATCAGTGAAGGGGATGAGCAGTTCTTC; CDR3 protein: CAISEGDEQFF
clone size: NA; J gene: TRBJ2-7; V gene: TRBV27; D gene: TRBD2; CDR3 DNA: TGTGCCAGCAGTATCGGGACTAGCGGCTCCTACGAGCAGTACTTC; CDR3 protein: CASSIGTSGSYEQYF
clone size: NA; J gene: TRBJ1-1; V gene: TRBV7-8; D gene: NA; CDR3 DNA: TGTGCCAGCAGCTTAGAAGCGGGGACTACAGGGACTGAAGCTTTCTTT; CDR3 protein: CASSLEAGTTGTEAFF
clone size: few; J gene: TRBJ2-7; V gene: TRBV7-2; D gene: NA; CDR3 DNA: TGTGCCAGCAGCCCACTCAAGGGGGACGAGCAGTACTTC; CDR3 protein: CASSPLKGDEQYF
clone size: once; J gene: TRBJ1-5; V gene: TRBV20-1; D gene: NA; CDR3 DNA: TGCAGTGCTAGAGAAAAGCAAAGGGGCCATTATAGCAATCAGCCCCAGCATTTT; CDR3 protein: CSAREKQRGHYSNQPQHF
clone size: NA; J gene: TRBJ2-1; V gene: TRBV7-8; D gene: TRBD2; CDR3 DNA: TGTGCCAGCAGCTTGCTAAGGACTAGGATGGGCTCCTACAATGAGCAGTTCTTC; CDR3 protein: CASSLLRTRMGSYNEQFF
clone size: NA; J gene: TRBJ2-7; V gene: TRBV12-3/TRBV12-4; D gene: TRBD2; CDR3 DNA: TGTGCCAGCAGTTTAATAAGCGGGAGTGTTCACGAGCAGTACTTC; CDR3 protein: CASSLISGSVHEQYF
clone size: NA; J gene: TRBJ2-1; V gene: TRBV14; D gene: TRBD2; CDR3 DNA: TGTGCCAGCAGCCAAGATTCGAGAGCGGGGGCCCTCTACAATGAGCAGTTCTTC; CDR3 protein: CASSQDSRAGALYNEQFF
clone size: NA; J gene: TRBJ1-2; V gene: TRBV2; D gene: TRBD1; CDR3 DNA: TGTGCCAGCTGGGACAGGGGGCCCTATGGCTACACCTTC; CDR3 protein: CASWDRGPYGYTF